These 15 T cell receptor beta chains were all obtained from the same sample, sequenced in a study of cytomegalovirus exposure and HLA in healthy donors. 60 Vbeta and 13 Jbeta primers were used in PCR. Using immunoSEQ multiplex PCR, the repertoire was profiled, and TCRdb retains in-frame clones only, with some absent. The sample comprises some 96,000 clones, roughly three quarters of which are singletons, and 6% to 8.5% rests with the top ten. Sequencing used PBMCs. The receptors derive from a female donor in good health and CMV-seronegative.

V usage is TRBV10-3 and J usage is TRBJ1-5; maybe TRBD1 (5 bases). Trimming removed 0 bases from V and 6 bases from J, with 15 bases in between. This CDR3 spans 16 amino acids. Germline V CDR1 and CDR2: ENHRY, SYGVKD. The CDR3 here is CAISESVGVSSQPQHF. DNA for the CDR3: TGTGCCATCAGTGAGTCGGTAGGGGTGAGTAGTCAGCCCCAGCATTTT.

The chain uses TRBV7-9 and TRBJ2-3; possibly TRBD1 for D (6 bases). Trimming left V 7 bases short and J 1 base short, with 21 bases between. This CDR3 spans 17 amino acids. Per the germline V gene, CDR1 is SEHNR and CDR2 is FQNEAQ (reference sequence). The CDR3, as DNA: TGTGCCAGCATCACCAAACACCGGGACACTGGCACAGATACGCAGTATTTT. As protein: CASITKHRDTGTDTQYF. Filled out from reference TRBV7-9 and TRBJ2-3, the complete variable domain reads DTGVSQNPRHKITKRGQNVTFRCDPISEHNRLYWYRQTLGQGPEFLTYFQNEAQLEKSRLLSDRFSAERPKGSFSTLEIQRTEQGDSAMYLCASITKHRDTGTDTQYFGPGTRLTVL.

The chain has TRBV5-6 and TRBJ2-1, with a possible D match to TRBD2 (6 bases). The CDR3 is 16 residues long. V shed 1 base and J shed 7 bases, with 18 bases lying between them. CDR1 and CDR2 (germline): SGHDT, YYEEEE. The CDR3 region is CASSLSGDGGGNEQFF. DNA of the CDR3: TGTGCCAGCAGCTTGTCAGGCGATGGTGGGGGGAATGAGCAGTTCTTC.

The chain links TRBV19 to TRBJ2-7, with a weak D call TRBD1 (5 bases). The germline gives CDR1 LNHDA, CDR2 SQIVND (reference sequence). This CDR3 comprises 13 residues. V gave up 6 bases and J gave up 5 bases, with 14 bases separating them. The CDR3 sequence is CASSPWQGNEQYF. In DNA form, the CDR3 reads TGTGCCAGTAGCCCCTGGCAGGGCAACGAGCAGTACTTC.

The chain recombines TRBV11-3 with TRBJ1-1; D ambiguous. Germline V gene lookup returns CDR1 SGHNT and CDR2 YENEEA. With 0 bases removed from V and 1 base from J, the gap between germline ends came to 6 bases. The length of the CDR3 is 14 residues. The CDR3 DNA sequence: TGTGCCAGCAGCTTAGACAGGAAGAACACTGAAGCTTTCTTT. Encoded protein: CASSLDRKNTEAFF.

Only a few counts were recorded for this clone. The chain joins TRBV7-8 to TRBJ1-2; D might be TRBD1 (6 bases). This CDR3 has 16 amino acids. The V and J ends lost 4 bases and 2 bases respectively, with 17 bases between them. Looked up from germline, CDR1 is SGHVS and CDR2 is FQNEAQ. CDR3 DNA: TGTGCCAGCAGCTCTCCGACCCGGACAGAGAACTATGGCTACACCTTC. As protein: CASSSPTRTENYGYTF. The complete variable domain, with remaining parts taken from reference TRBV7-8 and TRBJ1-2, reads GAGVSQSPRYKVAKRGQDVALRCDPISGHVSLFWYQQALGQGPEFLTYFQNEAQLDKSGLPSDRFFAERPEGSVSTLKIQRTQQEDSAVYLCASSSPTRTENYGYTFGSGTRLTVV.

The chain links TRBV15 to TRBJ1-2; no reliable D call. The ends were cut back, 0 bases at V and 4 bases at J, with 15 bases in the middle. CDR1 is LNHNV and CDR2 is YYDKDF in the germline V gene (reference sequence). The CDR3 contains 16 residues. This CDR3 reads CATSRELQRLTYGYTF. Written as DNA, the CDR3 is TGTGCCACCAGCAGAGAGCTTCAGCGGTTGACCTATGGCTACACCTTC. The whole variable domain, filled in from reference TRBV15 and TRBJ1-2, reads DAMVIQNPRYQVTQFGKPVTLSCSQTLNHNVMYWYQQKSSQAPKLLFHYYDKDFNNEADTPDNFQSRRPNTSFCFLDIRSPGLGDTAMYLCATSRELQRLTYGYTFGSGTRLTVV.

The chain joins TRBV10-3 to TRBJ2-2, with a weak D call TRBD1 (6 bases). The ends were cut back, 3 bases at V and 6 bases at J, with 17 bases in the middle. The V gene's germline CDR1 is ENHRY and CDR2 SYGVKD. The CDR3 covers 16 residues. The CDR3 sequence: CAISDVRGEESGELFF. CDR3 DNA sequence: TGTGCCATCAGTGATGTCAGGGGCGAAGAGTCCGGGGAGCTGTTTTTT.

The CDR3 DNA reads TGTGCCAGCAGTTTATTCCCTTCCCCTATGACAGGGGACTTGACCTACGAGCAGTACTTC. The encoded protein is CASSLFPSPMTGDLTYEQYF. V gene TRBV28 combines with J gene TRBJ2-7; TRBD1 matches 8 bases. The V gene end was trimmed by 1 base and the J gene end by 2 bases; junction bases not matched to a gene: 19. The CDR3 extends over 20 amino acids. CDR1 and CDR2 (germline): MDHEN, SYDVKM.

The rearrangement uses TRBV7-3 and TRBJ1-2; D gene uncertain. This CDR3 contains 13 residues. In germline, CDR1 is SGHTA, CDR2 FQGTGA. V was clipped by 5 bases and J by 0 bases, with 7 bases between them. Here the CDR3 reads CASSPGTNYGYTF. DNA of the CDR3: TGTGCCAGCAGCCCCGGGACTAACTATGGCTACACCTTC.

This clone was counted a single time. The gene calls are TRBV2 and TRBJ1-2; a weak D match, TRBD1 (6 bases). V shed 7 bases and J shed 7 bases, with 16 bases lying between them. The CDR3 totals 13 residues. Per the germline V gene, CDR1 is SNHLY and CDR2 is FYNNEI. The CDR3: CASTGTSKGGYTF. The CDR3 DNA is TGTGCCAGCACTGGGACATCTAAGGGTGGCTACACCTTC.

The J gene is TRBJ1-6, the V gene TRBV28, with D hard to call. V was clipped by 6 bases and J by 10 bases, with 13 bases between them. This CDR3 has 13 amino acids. Germline loops: CDR1 MDHEN, CDR2 SYDVKM. CDR3 coding DNA: TGTGCCAGCAGCCGGGAGAATGGGTCACCCCTCCACTTT. Its protein product is CASSRENGSPLHF.

Remarks on this clone: In the same sample, other DNA sequences code for this CDR3. This chain joins TRBV7-2 and TRBJ2-1; D possibly corresponds to TRBD2 (5 bases). Trimming removed 1 base from V and 6 bases from J, with 7 bases in between. There are 13 residues in the CDR3. CDR1 and CDR2 (germline): SGHTA, FQGNSA. CDR3 nucleotide sequence: TGTGCCAGCAGCTTAGAGGCGGGCAATGAGCAGTTCTTC. This codes for CASSLEAGNEQFF.

The chain employs TRBV10-3 and TRBJ2-2; tentatively, D is TRBD1 (6 bases). This CDR3 spans 14 amino acids. From germline, CDR1 is ENHRY and CDR2 SYGVKD. Trimming pared 3 bases from V and 4 bases from J, leaving 9 bases between. CDR3 in DNA: TGTGCCATCAGTGAAAACAGGGTCACCGGGGAGCTGTTTTTT. Translated: CAISENRVTGELFF.

The chain uses TRBV18 and TRBJ1-1; perhaps TRBD1 as D (5 bases). The CDR3 is 13 amino acids. The germline V and J ends were trimmed by 6 bases and 10 bases, with 18 bases remaining between them. Germline values: CDR1 KGHSH, CDR2 LQKENI. The CDR3 loop reads CASSLQGGMVAFF. CDR3 bases: TGTGCCAGCTCGCTGCAGGGTGGAATGGTAGCTTTCTTT. The whole variable domain, remainder taken from reference TRBV18 and TRBJ1-1, is NAGVMQNPRHLVRRRGQEARLRCSPMKGHSHVYWYRQLPEEGLKFMVYLQKENIIDESGMPKERFSAEFPKEGPSILRIQQVVRGDSAAYFCASSLQGGMVAFFGQGTRLTVV.